This entry is about one T cell receptor (beta chain). Its antigen is unknown. No clone much larger than this one lies a single base away; base qualities are absent. All of the isolated RNA was reverse transcribed with the High Capacity cDNA Reverse Transcription Kit, so expressed TCRB transcripts were sequenced. Deep immunoSEQ sequencing was applied to naive, central memory and regulatory T cell samples, giving an average of around 3.4 million total reads per sample. After sorted cells were lysed in RLT buffer, RNA was extracted with DNase-treated RNeasy Micro or Mini kits, with the choice depending on cell number. Each cell subset was processed on its own to prevent cross-contamination, while patient and healthy donor samples were processed together. TCRB sequences were amplified from cDNA with the immunoSEQ multiplex PCR, producing 87-bp fragments spanning the CDR3 region. Sequencing of the amplicons was performed on the Illumina HiSeq platform. Regarding the original processing steps: Synthetic template baselines were used to correct PCR bias computationally, reads within Hamming distance 2 were collapsed, and singletons that could not be merged were discarded. Reads were aligned to IMGT to assign V, D and J genes, CDR3 length, and insertions or deletions at six rearrangement sites. Within each subset, clonotype counts were normalized to the number of sorted cells before true diversity and Gini coefficients were calculated with the tcR R package. Repertoire sharing was quantified using the overlap coefficient calculated on TCRB nucleotide sequences. Out-of-frame TCRB sequences from naive cells were analyzed to stand in for the pre-selection repertoire. TCRdb limited this immuneACCESS table to in-frame rearrangements with V and J called. A share of clones is missing; checked studies link under half to unresolved V genes, and the rest is unexplained. The D gene and trimming were derived from the DNA, and the V and J assignments and clone size from that table. The sample contains some 640,000 clones, about 14% of them found a single time. Together, the top ten hold around 0.04% of the sample.

The sample comes from a study of beta chain features in type 1 diabetes (dated by TCRdb to between 2018 and 2020). Some background on the complete study: Mean age, gender distribution, total cell number and subset yield were not different between patients and healthy donors. A total of 85 million to 110 million sorted cells were examined across all samples, and RNA yield correlated strongly with the number of cells per subset. The study compared TCRB repertoires of sorted circulating CD4+ T cell subsets between recently diagnosed type 1 diabetes patients and matched healthy donors. Naive and central memory subsets were obtained from all 30 or so donors, but regulatory and stem cell-like memory subsets were isolated from only 8 patients and roughly eight healthy donors. Overall study results and their limits: Type 1 diabetes patients showed a moderate but significant shortening of TCRB CDR3 length in all four CD4+ subsets. HLA sub-analyses involved small numbers of individuals, so any influence of HLA type on TCRB rearrangement remained unresolved. Because cDNA was sequenced instead of genomic DNA, activated cells with high expression could be over-represented, although the groups did not differ in activation or CD3 levels. PCR may preferentially amplify shorter templates, but because patient and control samples were amplified and corrected together, any resulting skew would affect both groups equally. The naive, central memory and regulatory TCRB repertoires appeared to resemble one another more closely among patients than among healthy donors. At VDJ recombination sites, patients with type 1 diabetes made fewer insertions and deleted more nucleotides, a pattern implying thymic rearrangement abnormalities.

Measured from the cysteine to the phenylalanine, the CDR3 is 14 residues long. Here the CDR3 DNA is all that survives: 42 bases in frame from base 1. CDR1 and CDR2 were assigned from the germline V gene as MDHEN and SYDVKM. The junction shows trimming of 10 bases on V and 4 bases on J, plus 20 bases between the germline ends. Each donor gave one peripheral blood draw, approximately 0.11 L on average, collected into heparinised tubes. Using a panel that included CD45RO, CCR7, CD25, CD127, CD95 and CD27, naive, central memory, regulatory and stem cell-like memory CD4+ T cells were sorted on a BD FACSAria II. Purity was above 98% for every sorted population. PBMCs were separated immediately by Lymphoprep density gradient centrifugation and were stained directly, without being cultured. So that batch effects would be minimized, each experiment stained and sorted samples in pairs, pairing one healthy donor with one patient.

The rearrangement joined TRBV28 to TRBJ2-7; the D segment may tentatively be TRBD1 or TRBD2, each giving 6 matched bases. The specimen sequenced was naive CD4+ T cells from blood. The sample's cell subset or site label, decoded: true naive CD4+ T cells. The sequence derives from a young man with type 1 diabetes. For the CDR3, the sequence is CATRPGGGRYEQYF. In nucleotides, the sequence is TGTGCCACCCGCCCCGGGGGCGGAAGATACGAGCAGTACTTC.